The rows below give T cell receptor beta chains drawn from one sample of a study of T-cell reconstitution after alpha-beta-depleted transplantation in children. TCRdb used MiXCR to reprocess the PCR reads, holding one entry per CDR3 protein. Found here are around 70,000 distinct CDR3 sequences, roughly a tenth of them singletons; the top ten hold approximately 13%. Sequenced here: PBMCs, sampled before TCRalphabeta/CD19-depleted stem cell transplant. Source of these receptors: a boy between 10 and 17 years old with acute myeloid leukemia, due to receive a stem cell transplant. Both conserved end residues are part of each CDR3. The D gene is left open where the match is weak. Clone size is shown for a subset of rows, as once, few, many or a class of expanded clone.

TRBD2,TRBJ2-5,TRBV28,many,CASSFYGTSGQETQYF,TGTGCCAGCAGTTTTTACGGGACTAGCGGCCAAGAGACCCAGTACTTC
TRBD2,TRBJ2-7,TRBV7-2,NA,CASSLAGAKRGHEQYF,TGTGCCAGCAGCTTAGCGGGCGCTAAGCGGGGGCACGAGCAGTACTTC
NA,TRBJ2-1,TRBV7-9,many,CASSLIPEQFF,TGTGCCAGCAGCTTAATACCGGAGCAGTTCTTC
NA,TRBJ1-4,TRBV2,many,CASRGTWLTTNEKLFF,TGTGCCAGCAGGGGGACATGGCTGACAACTAATGAAAAACTGTTTTTT
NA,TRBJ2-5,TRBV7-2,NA,CASSPPQETQYF,TGTGCCAGCAGCCCCCCCCAAGAGACCCAGTACTTC
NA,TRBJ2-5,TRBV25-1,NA,CASSEFGQDEETQYF,TGTGCCAGCAGTGAATTTGGTCAGGACGAAGAGACCCAGTACTTC
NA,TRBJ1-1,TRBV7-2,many,CASSLKELGTEAFF,TGTGCCAGCAGCTTAAAGGAATTGGGGACTGAAGCTTTCTTT
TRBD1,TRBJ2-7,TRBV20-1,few,CSARPGTGFYEQYF,TGCAGTGCTAGACCCGGGACAGGGTTCTACGAGCAGTACTTC
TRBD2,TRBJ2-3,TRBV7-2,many,CASRPPLAGGSGDTQYF,TGTGCCAGCAGACCTCCTTTAGCGGGAGGGTCTGGGGATACGCAGTATTTT
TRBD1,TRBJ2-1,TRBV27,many,CASSPGTGGHYNEQFF,TGTGCCAGCAGTCCCGGGACAGGGGGTCATTACAATGAGCAGTTCTTC
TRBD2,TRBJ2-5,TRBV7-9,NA,CASRREKETQYF,TGTGCCAGCAGGCGGGAGAAGGAGACCCAGTACTTC
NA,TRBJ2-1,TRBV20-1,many,CSALLYNEQFF,TGCAGTGCCCTTCTATACAATGAGCAGTTCTTC
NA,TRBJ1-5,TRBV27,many,CASSSGDLQPQHF,TGTGCCAGCAGTTCAGGGGACCTTCAGCCCCAGCATTTT
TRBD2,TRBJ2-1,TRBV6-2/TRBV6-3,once,CASRGGSNNEQFF,TGTGCCAGCAGGGGGGGGTCCAACAATGAGCAGTTCTTC
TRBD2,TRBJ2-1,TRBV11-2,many,CASSSGLAGDFSYNEQFF,TGTGCCAGCAGCTCAGGACTAGCGGGAGACTTCTCCTACAATGAGCAGTTCTTC
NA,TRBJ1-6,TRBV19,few,CASTRTESYNSPLHF,TGTGCCAGTACCCGGACAGAATCCTATAATTCACCCCTCCACTTT
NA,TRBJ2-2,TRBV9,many,CASSVGPNTGELFF,TGTGCCAGCAGCGTAGGTCCGAACACCGGGGAGCTGTTTTTT
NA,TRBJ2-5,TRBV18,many,CASSLGEETQYF,TGTGCCAGCTCACTCGGGGAGGAGACCCAGTACTTC
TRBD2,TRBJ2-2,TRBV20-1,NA,CSARSPFAREGVGELFF,TGCAGTGCTAGATCCCCATTTGCGCGGGAGGGAGTCGGGGAGCTGTTTTTT
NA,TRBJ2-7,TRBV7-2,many,CASSQIWGRVGEQYF,TGTGCCAGCAGCCAGATCTGGGGCAGGGTTGGGGAGCAGTACTTC
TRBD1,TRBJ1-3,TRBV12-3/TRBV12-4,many,CASTPSAGGGNTIYF,TGTGCCAGCACCCCGTCCGCAGGGGGTGGAAACACCATATATTTT
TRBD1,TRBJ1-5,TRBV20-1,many,CSAFRTGTRNQPQHF,TGCAGTGCTTTCCGGACAGGGACAAGGAATCAGCCCCAGCATTTT
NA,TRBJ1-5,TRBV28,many,CASSPTPGNGNQPQHF,TGTGCCAGCAGTCCCACCCCGGGGAATGGCAATCAGCCCCAGCATTTT
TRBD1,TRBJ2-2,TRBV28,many,CASSLDQGAGELFF,TGTGCCAGCAGTTTAGACCAGGGGGCCGGGGAGCTGTTTTTT
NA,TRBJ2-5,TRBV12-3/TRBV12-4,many,CASSRVGGDETQYF,TGTGCCAGCAGCAGGGTGGGCGGGGATGAGACCCAGTACTTC
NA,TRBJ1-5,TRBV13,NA,CAMGPGYGDQPQHF,TGTGCCATGGGCCCAGGGTATGGGGATCAGCCCCAGCATTTT
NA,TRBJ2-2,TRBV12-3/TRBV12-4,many,CASSFGSRATGELFF,TGTGCCAGCAGTTTTGGGTCGAGGGCAACCGGGGAGCTGTTTTTT
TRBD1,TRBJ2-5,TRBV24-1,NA,CATSETGTGQETQYF,TGTGCCACCAGTGAGACCGGGACAGGGCAAGAGACCCAGTACTTC
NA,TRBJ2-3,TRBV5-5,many,CASSLWESDTQYF,TGTGCCAGCAGCTTGTGGGAGTCAGATACGCAGTATTTT
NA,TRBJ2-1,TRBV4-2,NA,CASSSKLLSDTITGYNEQFF,TGTGCCAGCAGCTCCAAGCTCCTCTCGGATACGATTACGGGGTACAATGAGCAGTTCTTC
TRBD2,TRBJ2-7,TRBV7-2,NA,CASSTGLAGTQYF,TGTGCCAGCAGCACGGGACTAGCGGGAACACAGTACTTC
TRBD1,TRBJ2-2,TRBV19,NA,CASKPGDRQTGELFF,TGTGCCAGTAAACCCGGGGACAGACAAACCGGGGAGCTGTTTTTT
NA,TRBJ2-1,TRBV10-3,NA,CAISESTYNEQFF,TGTGCCATCAGTGAATCCACGTACAATGAGCAGTTCTTC
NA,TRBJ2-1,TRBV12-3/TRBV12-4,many,CASLGASSYNEQFF,TGTGCCAGTTTGGGGGCCTCCTCCTACAATGAGCAGTTCTTC
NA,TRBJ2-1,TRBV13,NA,CASSLSRRLDWGEQFF,TGTGCCAGCAGCTTATCCCGCCGACTGGATTGGGGGGAGCAGTTCTTC
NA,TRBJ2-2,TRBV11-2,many,CASSLEERDLHTGELFF,TGTGCCAGCAGCTTAGAGGAACGGGATCTTCACACCGGGGAGCTGTTTTTT
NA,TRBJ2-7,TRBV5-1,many,CASSPIRGYEQYF,TGCGCCAGCAGCCCTATCAGGGGTTACGAGCAGTACTTC
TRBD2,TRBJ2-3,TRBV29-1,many,CSAAPRLTSLTDTQYF,TGCAGCGCGGCCCCGAGGCTGACTAGCCTCACAGATACGCAGTATTTT
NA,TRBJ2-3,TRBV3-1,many,CASSQYGGQGTDTQYF,TGTGCCAGCAGCCAGTATGGGGGGCAGGGCACAGATACGCAGTATTTT
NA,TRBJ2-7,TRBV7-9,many,CASSPPGLSYEQYF,TGTGCCAGCAGCCCACCGGGTCTTTCCTACGAGCAGTACTTC
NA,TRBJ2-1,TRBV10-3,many,CAISGDRYNEQFF,TGTGCCATCAGTGGCGACAGGTACAATGAGCAGTTCTTC